The 6 T cell receptor beta chains in this list originate from one sample, sequenced in a study of control samples from healthy donors and cancer patients. Data came from immunoSEQ multiplex PCR; TCRdb stores just in-frame clones and leaves some out. The table has about 170,000 clones, 91% seen once; the top ten hold around 1.5%. Specimen: blood. All receptors derive from a woman younger than 45 in good health.

The chain is built from TRBV5-6 and TRBJ1-6; 11 bases agree with TRBD1. Germline lookup yields CDR1 SGHDT and CDR2 YYEEEE. J gave up 9 bases and V 4 bases, and 6 bases lay outside the gene matches. The CDR3 is made up of 15 amino acids. The CDR3 bases are TGTGCCAGCAGCGCGGACAGGGGGCGCGGTTCACCCCTCCACTTT. Its translation is CASSADRGRGSPLHF.

This sequence joins TRBV4-3 and TRBJ2-2; 8 bases fit TRBD2. J gave up 3 bases and V 0 bases, and 9 bases lay outside the gene matches. The CDR3 sequence is 18 residues long. CDR1 LGHNA and CDR2 YSLEER come from the germline V gene. The CDR3: CASSQDLWREDHTGELFF. CDR3 DNA: TGCGCCAGCAGCCAAGATCTCTGGCGGGAGGACCACACCGGGGAGCTGTTTTTT.

The chain recombines TRBV2 with TRBJ1-2; D is unclear. This CDR3 contains 13 residues. Trimming pared 3 bases from V and 6 bases from J, leaving 11 bases between. Germline V gives CDR1 SNHLY, CDR2 FYNNEI. CDR3 in amino acids: CASSDRRRDGYTF. CDR3 bases: TGTGCCAGCAGTGATCGGCGGCGGGATGGCTACACCTTC. The complete variable domain, with remaining parts taken from reference TRBV2 and TRBJ1-2, reads EPEVTQTPSHQVTQMGQEVILRCVPISNHLYFYWYRQILGQKVEFLVSFYNNEISEKSEIFDDQFSVERPDGSNFTLKIRSTKLEDSAMYFCASSDRRRDGYTFGSGTRLTVV.

DNA for the CDR3: TGTGCCAGCAGTCACCGGACAGGGGGCACCGGGGAGCTGTTTTTT. Protein sequence: CASSHRTGGTGELFF. V gene TRBV6-2 or TRBV6-3 combines with J gene TRBJ2-2, with 10 bases identical to TRBD1. Germline lookup yields CDR1 MNHEY and CDR2 SVGEGT. J was trimmed by 4 bases and V by 5 bases; bases with no gene match: 4. The CDR3 runs 15 residues.

The chain links TRBV7-9 to TRBJ1-1; 7 positions agree with TRBD1. V lost 5 bases and J lost 1; bases outside the gene matches: 4. The CDR3 spans 14 residues. Germline V CDR1 and CDR2: SEHNR, FQNEAQ (reference sequence). The CDR3 region is CASSRRTGNTEAFF. The CDR3 coding sequence is TGTGCCAGCAGCCGACGGACAGGGAACACTGAAGCTTTCTTT.

This clone was picked up one time. The J gene is TRBJ1-1, the V gene TRBV4-1; D is perhaps TRBD1 (5 bases). V shed 0 bases and J shed 4 bases, with 9 bases lying between them. Germline V gives CDR1 MGHRA, CDR2 YSYEKL. The CDR3 covers 14 residues. In DNA form, the CDR3 reads TGCGCCAGCAGCCAAGACCAGGGTGGCACTGAAGCTTTCTTT. This codes for CASSQDQGGTEAFF.